A single sample gave rise to the 21 T cell receptor beta chains below, sequenced in a study of blood T cell repertoires in COVID-19. Some clones are missing from TCRdb's copy, which holds only in-frame ones; the method was immunoSEQ multiplex PCR. Counted here are hundreds of thousands of clones, approximately 90% occurring once; the ten biggest clones make up around 6.3%. Sequencing used peripheral blood. These receptors originate from a young woman with COVID-19, enrolled during active disease.

This chain joins TRBV19 and TRBJ1-6, with a weak D call TRBD1 (6 bases). The germline CDR1 and CDR2 sequences are LNHDA and SQIVND (reference sequence). V dropped 6 bases and J dropped 0 bases, with 9 bases sitting between them. CDR3 size: 15 residues. CDR3 nucleotide sequence: TGTGCCAGTAGCGAGACAGGCTCCTATAATTCACCCCTCCACTTT. Encoded protein: CASSETGSYNSPLHF.

This chain joins TRBV21-1 and TRBJ2-2; the table's D call, TRBD2, has no DNA check behind it. TRBV21-1 is a pseudogene segment. The CDR3 sequence is 18 residues long. The chain's CDR3 is CASSKDSGLAGGTGELFF. The DNA of the CDR3 is TGTGCCAGCAGCAAAGATTCAGGACTAGCGGGAGGCACCGGGGAGCTGTTTTTT.

The chain combines TRBV10-3 with TRBJ1-1; a possible D gene is TRBD1 (5 bases). This CDR3 is 14 amino acids long. Germline assignment: CDR1 ENHRY and CDR2 SYGVKD. V lost 3 bases, J lost 0 bases, and 8 bases lay in between. CDR3 loop: CAISDGGMNTEAFF. CDR3 nucleotide sequence: TGTGCCATCAGTGACGGGGGAATGAACACTGAAGCTTTCTTT.

The rearrangement joins TRBV9 to TRBJ2-3; 9 nucleotides line up with TRBD2. This CDR3 has 18 residues. Per the germline V gene, CDR1 is SGDLS and CDR2 is YYNGEE. The V segment lost 0 bases and the J segment 4 bases; nucleotides outside the gene matches: 12. The CDR3 loop is CASSVAPRGAGGADTQYF. The CDR3, as DNA: TGTGCCAGCAGCGTAGCCCCCCGCGGAGCGGGAGGAGCAGATACGCAGTATTTT.

The chain carries TRBV27 and TRBJ2-1; D remains unclear. Germline V gives CDR1 MNHEY, CDR2 SMNVEV (reference sequence). The length of the CDR3 is 14 residues. V dropped 7 bases and J dropped 5 bases, with 15 bases sitting between them. The CDR3 region is CASTTSRSHNEQFF. The CDR3 nucleotides read TGTGCCAGCACCACCTCCCGGAGTCACAATGAGCAGTTCTTC.

The chain is built from TRBV5-6 and TRBJ2-7, with 8 bases aligning to TRBD2. Germline V gene sequence: CDR1 SGHDT, CDR2 YYEEEE. V dropped 0 bases and J dropped 5; count of bases not matched to a gene: 4. CDR3 length: 14 amino acids. Here the CDR3 reads CASSLVSGTNEQYV. CDR3 in DNA: TGTGCCAGCAGCTTGGTTAGCGGGACGAACGAGCAGTACGTC.

The V gene is TRBV6-5, the J gene TRBJ2-7, with D maybe TRBD2 (6 bases). Trimming pared 6 bases from V and 5 bases from J, leaving 14 bases between. Germline lookup yields CDR1 MNHEY and CDR2 SVGAGI. The CDR3 has 13 residues. CDR3 in DNA: TGTGCCAGCAGGGCGCCCGGGAGAAACGAGCAGTACGTC. It translates to CASRAPGRNEQYV.

V usage is TRBV7-2 and J usage is TRBJ2-3, with D perhaps TRBD2 (5 bases). CDR1 is SGHTA, CDR2 FQGNSA, per germline. V lost 4 bases, J lost 4 bases, and 27 bases lay in between. There are 19 residues in the CDR3. The CDR3 DNA follows: TGTGCCAGCAGCTACTTAGCCCGATTAGCGAAGGGTAGCGCAGATACGCAGTATTTT. Translated: CASSYLARLAKGSADTQYF.

Points on this clone: At one end the junction does not follow the germline gene, possibly because of a read error. This chain's CDR3 is CASSLPGQSRQEAQYF. The DNA for the CDR3 is TGTGCCAGCAGCTTACCAGGGCAGAGCCGACAAGAGGCCCAGTACTTC. The chain uses TRBV7-8 and TRBJ2-5; possible D gene TRBD1, 5 bases. Germline loops: CDR1 SGHVS, CDR2 FQNEAQ. CDR3 length equals 16 residues. The entire variable domain, with the rest obtained from reference TRBV7-8 and TRBJ2-5, is as follows: GAGVSQSPRYKVAKRGQDVALRCDPISGHVSLFWYQQALGQGPEFLTYFQNEAQLDKSGLPSDRFFAERPEGSVSTLKIQRTQQEDSAVYLCASSLPGQSRQEAQYFGPGTRLLVL.

Here the CDR3 reads CASSYPRSGESTEAFF. The CDR3 DNA reads as TGTGCCAGCAGTTACCCCAGGTCCGGGGAGAGCACTGAAGCTTTCTTT. This chain connects TRBV6-6 to TRBJ1-1; D is unresolved. The V end was cut by 2 bases, the J end by 4 bases, with 17 bases between. Germline V gene data show CDR1 as MNHNY and CDR2 as SVGAGI (reference sequence). There are 16 residues in the CDR3.

The genes are TRBV6-4 and TRBJ1-1, with TRBD1 matching over 8 bases. After removal of 3 bases from V and 4 bases from J, the junction contained 1 base not matched to a gene. CDR1 is MRHNA, CDR2 SNTAGT, per germline. This CDR3 is 13 amino acids long. CDR3 amino acids: CASSEDRGTEAFF. The CDR3, as DNA: TGTGCCAGCAGTGAAGACAGGGGCACTGAAGCTTTCTTT.

This chain joins TRBV11-2 and TRBJ2-7; D possibly corresponds to TRBD1 (6 bases). The ends were cut back, 0 bases at V and 2 bases at J, with 8 bases in the middle. The V gene's germline CDR1 is SGHAT and CDR2 FQNNGV. The CDR3 has 14 residues. CDR3 nucleotides: TGTGCCAGCAGCTTAGAGGGGGCACCCTACGAGCAGTACGTC. It specifies CASSLEGAPYEQYV.

The V call is TRBV19, the J call TRBJ1-2; the match to TRBD1 covers 7 bases. This CDR3 has 12 amino acids. Germline loops: CDR1 LNHDA, CDR2 SQIVND (reference sequence). J was trimmed by 5 bases and V by 5 bases; bases with no gene match: 2. The CDR3 loop reads CASSGRGYGYTF. CDR3 coding DNA: TGTGCCAGTAGTGGCAGGGGGTATGGCTACACCTTC.

The CDR3 coding sequence is TGTGCCAGCAGCTTAGGGATGAACGGGGGCGCAGGGGGGCAGTACTTC. This translates into CASSLGMNGGAGGQYF. V gene TRBV7-6 combines with J gene TRBJ2-7; perhaps TRBD1 as D (7 bases). V lost 1 base and J 9 bases, leaving 22 bases between the germline ends. The CDR3 covers 16 residues. CDR1 and CDR2 from the germline V gene are SGHVS and FNYEAQ.

This clone was detected only a few times. The J gene is TRBJ2-3, the V gene TRBV5-1; maybe TRBD2 (7 bases). CDR1 SGHRS and CDR2 YFSETQ come from the germline V gene. The V end was cut by 0 bases, the J end by 7 bases, with 18 bases between. The CDR3 is 16 residues long. The CDR3, as DNA: TGCGCCAGCAGCTTGGAGGGGGGAGGGCCGGCGAATACGCAGTATTTT. Residues: CASSLEGGGPANTQYF.

The V gene is TRBV24-1, the J gene TRBJ1-5; 10 nucleotides match TRBD1. Germline values: CDR1 KGHDR, CDR2 SFDVKD. The CDR3 has 16 residues. The trim removed 7 bases at V and 3 bases at J, leaving 8 bases unmatched. The CDR3 protein is CATSASGQGHNQPQHF. In DNA, the CDR3 is TGTGCCACCAGCGCCTCGGGACAGGGGCACAATCAGCCCCAGCATTTT.

V and J are TRBV2 and TRBJ1-3; TRBD1 is a possible D gene (5 bases). V lost 0 bases, J lost 5 bases, and 20 bases lay in between. The CDR3 contains 18 residues. The V gene's germline CDR1 is SNHLY and CDR2 FYNNEI. CDR3 amino acids: CASSEATVWQGGRNTIYF. CDR3 DNA: TGTGCCAGCAGTGAAGCGACTGTTTGGCAGGGAGGTCGAAACACCATATATTTT.

The V call is TRBV19, the J call TRBJ1-1; TRBD1 is a possible D gene (5 bases). Germline-derived CDR1 and CDR2 are LNHDA and SQIVND (reference sequence). V gave up 7 bases and J gave up 3 bases, with 18 bases separating them. This CDR3 is 15 amino acids long. Written as DNA, the CDR3 is TGTGCCAGTAACGACCCCCAGGGAGGAGACACTGAAGCTTTCTTT. It specifies CASNDPQGGDTEAFF.

The chain combines TRBV7-6 with TRBJ2-3, with D maybe TRBD2 (6 bases). Between the trimmed V and J ends, which lost 1 base and 2 bases, there was a span of 13 bases. The germline CDR1 and CDR2 sequences are SGHVS and FNYEAQ. The CDR3 length is 16 residues. The CDR3 sequence: CASSLGVAAPTDTQYF. The CDR3 coding sequence is TGTGCCAGCAGCTTAGGGGTAGCGGCTCCCACAGATACGCAGTATTTT.

In its sample, this clone was seen a few times. The chain links TRBV7-9 to TRBJ2-7, with 7 nucleotides matching TRBD1. J gave up 0 bases and V 0 bases, and 2 bases lay outside the gene matches. This CDR3 has 15 amino acids. Germline CDR1 reads SEHNR; CDR2 reads FQNEAQ (reference sequence). CDR3 residues: CASSLADRASYEQYF. Here the CDR3 DNA reads TGTGCCAGCAGCTTAGCTGACAGGGCCTCCTACGAGCAGTACTTC.

The rearrangement uses TRBV6-5 and TRBJ2-5, with TRBD1 matching 8 bases. J gave up 3 bases and V 6 bases, and 3 bases lay outside the gene matches. Germline V gene lookup returns CDR1 MNHEY and CDR2 SVGAGI. This CDR3 has 13 amino acids. CDR3 sequence: CASSPDREETQYF. In nucleotides, the CDR3 is TGTGCCAGCAGCCCGGACAGGGAAGAGACCCAGTACTTC.